This is a list of T cell receptor beta chains from one sample in a study of T cell clonotyping in hematopoietic cell transplantation. Assay: immunoSEQ multiplex PCR; the TCRdb copy retains only in-frame clones and omits some. Of approximately 25,000 clones in the sample, 90% to 97% were seen once. Sequencing used peripheral blood mononuclear cells. All receptors derive from a man aged 45 to 65 in good health. Some clones in this sample may be carry-over from other donors' samples. CDR3s include the opening cysteine and the closing phenylalanine or tryptophan. A D gene is named only where the DNA matches it firmly. Expanded clones are given a class, and other clones once, few, many or no size at all.

cdr3_nt	cdr3_aa	d_call	v_call	j_call	clone_size
TGTGCCAGCAGAACAGCGGTACTAGGTCACCACGAGCAGTACTTC	CASRTAVLGHHEQYF	.	TRBV28	TRBJ2-7	.
TGTGCCAGCACCCCTGGGGGGCGGACAGGGATTGACTCACCCCTCCACTTT	CASTPGGRTGIDSPLHF	TRBD1	TRBV28	TRBJ1-6	.
TGTGCCAGCAGCCCAAATGCCGGCTTTAGCAATCAGCCCCAGCATTTT	CASSPNAGFSNQPQHF	.	TRBV7-2	TRBJ1-5	.
TGTGCCAGCAGCCCAGATGGCTATGGCTACACCTTC	CASSPDGYGYTF	.	TRBV14	TRBJ1-2	.
TGCGCCAGCAGCCGGGACAGGGTGGACGAGCAGTACTTC	CASSRDRVDEQYF	TRBD1	TRBV5-1	TRBJ2-7	.
TGTGCCAGCAGCTCTCCCCCGGGAGCTTTCTTT	CASSSPPGAFF	.	TRBV7-9	TRBJ1-1	.
TGTGCCAGCAGCCCGCGGCTGCTCGATTCACCCCTCCACTTT	CASSPRLLDSPLHF	.	TRBV5-5	TRBJ1-6	.
TGTGCCAGCACCGAACAGGGACCGAAAAATCAGCCCCAGCATTTT	CASTEQGPKNQPQHF	.	TRBV2	TRBJ1-5	.
TGTGCCAGCAGCGTAGAGGGGGGGAATTCACCCCTCCACTTT	CASSVEGGNSPLHF	.	TRBV9	TRBJ1-6	.
TGTGCCAGTAGTATGTCAGGGACCAGTCTCTACGAGCAGTACTTC	CASSMSGTSLYEQYF	.	TRBV19	TRBJ2-7	.
TGTGCCAGCAGCTTAGTTCCGATGGTTCAGTTCTTC	CASSLVPMVQFF	.	TRBV7-2	TRBJ2-1	.
TGTGCCTGGAGTAGTCAATTGCCGAGCCCCTCCAGGGGTGAAAAACTGTTTTTT	CAWSSQLPSPSRGEKLFF	.	TRBV30	TRBJ1-4	.
TGCAGCGTTGAAGATCAGGGACAGGCAGCCTACGAGCAGTACTTC	CSVEDQGQAAYEQYF	TRBD1	TRBV29-1	TRBJ2-7	once
TGTGCCAGCAGCAACAGGGGGCTGATAGGCACAGATACGCAGTATTTT	CASSNRGLIGTDTQYF	.	TRBV21-1	TRBJ2-3	.
TGTGCCGGGGGACAGGGGGCTTACATTCAGTACTTC	CAGGQGAYIQYF	TRBD1	TRBV2	TRBJ2-4	.
TGTGCCAGCTCACCGCTGGGACAGGTTAGGCAGCCCCAGCATTTT	CASSPLGQVRQPQHF	TRBD1	TRBV18	TRBJ1-5	.
TGTGCCTGGGAGACTAGCGGGGCCTCTGGGGCCAACGTCCTGACTTTC	CAWETSGASGANVLTF	TRBD2	TRBV30	TRBJ2-6	.
TGTGCCAGTCGGGACAGCCACACCGGGGAGCTGTTTTTT	CASRDSHTGELFF	TRBD1	TRBV28	TRBJ2-2	.
TGTGCCAGCGGGACAGACAATGAGCAGTTCTTC	CASGTDNEQFF	TRBD1	TRBV9	TRBJ2-1	.
TGTGCCAGCAGCGGTAGACATGCCTACGAGCAGTACTTC	CASSGRHAYEQYF	.	TRBV5-6	TRBJ2-7	.
TGCGCCAGCAGCTACCAGACAGAGAACACTGAAGCTTTCTTT	CASSYQTENTEAFF	.	TRBV5-1	TRBJ1-1	.
TGTGCCAGCAGCTCAGTCGCGCGGGGTCAGCCCCAGCATTTT	CASSSVARGQPQHF	.	TRBV6-6	TRBJ1-5	.
TGTGCCAGCAGCTCGGGCAATTATGAGGCTTTCTTT	CASSSGNYEAFF	.	TRBV7-6	TRBJ1-1	.
TGTGCCAGCAGCTTATGGGGTGTGAACACTGAAGCTTTCTTT	CASSLWGVNTEAFF	.	TRBV7-9	TRBJ1-1	.
TGCAGCGGCAGACAGGGGTCCCTTGAAGCTTTCTTT	CSGRQGSLEAFF	TRBD1	TRBV29-1	TRBJ1-1	.
TGTGCCAGCAGTTTGGACAGGTTCGGCTATGGCTACACCTTC	CASSLDRFGYGYTF	TRBD1	TRBV6-5	TRBJ1-2	.
TGTGCCACCTCGGGACAGCCTAATGAAAAACTGTTTTTT	CATSGQPNEKLFF	TRBD1	TRBV19	TRBJ1-4	.
TGTGCCAGCAGCACGACGGCCAGTGTGGACACTGAAGCTTTCTTT	CASSTTASVDTEAFF	.	TRBV9	TRBJ1-1	.
TGTGCCTGGAGTCGAGATTATAGCAATCAGCCCCAGCATTTT	CAWSRDYSNQPQHF	.	TRBV30	TRBJ1-5	.
TGTGCCTGGAGTTCCGGCCTAGCGGCTTACAATGAGCAGTTCTTC	CAWSSGLAAYNEQFF	TRBD2	TRBV30	TRBJ2-1	.
TGTGCCACCGTGTCTAGGGGCTGGACTGAAGCTTTCTTT	CATVSRGWTEAFF	.	TRBV2	TRBJ1-1	.
TGTGCCAGCAGCCTCTCTCCCAGACAGGGCGAACAGCCCCAGCATTTT	CASSLSPRQGEQPQHF	TRBD1	TRBV7-2	TRBJ1-5	.